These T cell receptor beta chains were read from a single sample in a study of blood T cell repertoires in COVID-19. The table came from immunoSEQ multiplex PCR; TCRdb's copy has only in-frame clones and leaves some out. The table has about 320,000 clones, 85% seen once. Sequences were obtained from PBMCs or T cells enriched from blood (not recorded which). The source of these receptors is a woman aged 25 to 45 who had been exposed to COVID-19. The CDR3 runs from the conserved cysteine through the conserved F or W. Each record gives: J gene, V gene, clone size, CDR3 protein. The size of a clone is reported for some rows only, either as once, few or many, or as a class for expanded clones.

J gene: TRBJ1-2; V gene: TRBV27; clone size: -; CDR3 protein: CASSFSAGRNYGYTF
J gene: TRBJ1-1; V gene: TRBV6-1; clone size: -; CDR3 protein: CASSEQGSQTEAFF
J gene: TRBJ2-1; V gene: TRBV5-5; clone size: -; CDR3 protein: CASSPMWSGQGVYNEQFF
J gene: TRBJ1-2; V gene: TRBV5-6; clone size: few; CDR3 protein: CASTLDRFYYTF
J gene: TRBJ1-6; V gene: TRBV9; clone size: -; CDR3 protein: CASSATAYNSPLHF
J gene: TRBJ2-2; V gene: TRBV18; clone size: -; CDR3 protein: CASSHDGAGEGNTGELFF
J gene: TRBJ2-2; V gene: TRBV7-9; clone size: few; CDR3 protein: CASSLGQQNTGELFF
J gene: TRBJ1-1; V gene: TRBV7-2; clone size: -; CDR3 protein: CASSSSANTEAFF
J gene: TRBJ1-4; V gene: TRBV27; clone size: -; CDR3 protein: CASTSGGAGEKLFF
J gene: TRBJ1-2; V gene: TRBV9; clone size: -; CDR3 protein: CASSVERQGGYGYTF
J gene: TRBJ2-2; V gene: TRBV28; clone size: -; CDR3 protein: CASSSTQNTGELFF
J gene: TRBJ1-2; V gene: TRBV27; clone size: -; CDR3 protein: CASSFRDRPYGYTF
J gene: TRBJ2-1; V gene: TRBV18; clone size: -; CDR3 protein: CASTRTSGRAYNEQFF
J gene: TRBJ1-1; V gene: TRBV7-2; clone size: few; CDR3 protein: CASSPQGMNTEAFF
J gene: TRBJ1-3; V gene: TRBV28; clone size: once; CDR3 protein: CASSWASGNTIYF
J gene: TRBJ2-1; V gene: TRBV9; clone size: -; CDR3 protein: CASSVEGRGEQFF
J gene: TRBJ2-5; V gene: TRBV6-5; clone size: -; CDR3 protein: CASSIHRVGQETQYF
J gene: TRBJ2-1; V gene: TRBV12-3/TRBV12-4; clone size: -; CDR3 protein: CASSSPGYNEQFF
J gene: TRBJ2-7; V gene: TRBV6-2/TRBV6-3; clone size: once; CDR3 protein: CASSLQRTSGKGHLSYEQYF
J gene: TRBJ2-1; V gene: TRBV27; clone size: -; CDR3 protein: CASSLSRRAQFF
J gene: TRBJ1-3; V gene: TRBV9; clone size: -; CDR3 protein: CASSVEGEPRSGNTIYF
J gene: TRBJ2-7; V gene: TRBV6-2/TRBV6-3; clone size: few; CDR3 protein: CASSYLTGYEQYF
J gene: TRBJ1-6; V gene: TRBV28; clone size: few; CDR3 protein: CASRSGSSYNSPLHF
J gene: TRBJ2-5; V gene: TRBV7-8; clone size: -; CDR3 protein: CASSLQGQGARETQYF
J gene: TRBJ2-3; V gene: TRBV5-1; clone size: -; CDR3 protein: CASSLEDRKGDTQYF
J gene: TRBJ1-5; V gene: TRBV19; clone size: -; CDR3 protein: CASGDYSNQPQHF
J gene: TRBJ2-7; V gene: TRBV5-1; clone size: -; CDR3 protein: CASSQTSAIYEQYF
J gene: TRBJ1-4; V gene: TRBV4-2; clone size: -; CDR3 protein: CASSQDLRRVAEKLFF
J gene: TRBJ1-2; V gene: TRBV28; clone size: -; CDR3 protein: CASSTGVFYGYTF
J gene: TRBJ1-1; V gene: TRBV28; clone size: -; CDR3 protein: CASSFRGRYTEAFF
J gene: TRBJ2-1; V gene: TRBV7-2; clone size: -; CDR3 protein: CASSLVGQYNEQFF
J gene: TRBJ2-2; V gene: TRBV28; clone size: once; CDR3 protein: CASLTGVAGELFF
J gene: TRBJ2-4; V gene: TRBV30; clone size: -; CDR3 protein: CAWSRDRPTSKNIQYF
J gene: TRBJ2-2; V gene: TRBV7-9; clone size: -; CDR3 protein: CASSSWDRDTGELFF
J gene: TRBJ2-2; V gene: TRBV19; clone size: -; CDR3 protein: CASSYSGSHTGELFF
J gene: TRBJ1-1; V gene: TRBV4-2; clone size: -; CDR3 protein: CASNRGDSGTEAFF
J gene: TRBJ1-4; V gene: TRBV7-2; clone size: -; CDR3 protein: CASSLEMRAAGRKLFF
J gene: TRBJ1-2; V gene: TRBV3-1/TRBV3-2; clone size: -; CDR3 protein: CASSPVHSSNYGYTF
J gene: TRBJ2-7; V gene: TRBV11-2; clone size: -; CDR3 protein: CASRDPREEQYF
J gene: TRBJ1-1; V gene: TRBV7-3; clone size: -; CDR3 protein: CASSSNAGSTEAFF
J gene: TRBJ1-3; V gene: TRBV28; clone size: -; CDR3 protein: CASSPGQGISGNTIYF
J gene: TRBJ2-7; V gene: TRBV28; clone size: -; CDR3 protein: CASSFETGVYEQYF
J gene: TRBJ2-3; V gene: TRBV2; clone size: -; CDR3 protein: CASAALAGAPVTQYF
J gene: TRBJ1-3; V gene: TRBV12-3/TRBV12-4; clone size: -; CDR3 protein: CASRSLSGNTIYF
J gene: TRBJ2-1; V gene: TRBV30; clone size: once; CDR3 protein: CAWIDSQSYNEQFF
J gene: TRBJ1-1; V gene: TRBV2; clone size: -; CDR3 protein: CASSDGGRGQTEAFF
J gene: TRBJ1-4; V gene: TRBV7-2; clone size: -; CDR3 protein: CASSLQGQGAYEKLFF
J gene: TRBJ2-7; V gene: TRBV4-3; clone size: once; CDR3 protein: CASSQEQGALYEQYF
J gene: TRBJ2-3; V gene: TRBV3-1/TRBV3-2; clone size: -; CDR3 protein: CASSQVTAVGTDTQYF
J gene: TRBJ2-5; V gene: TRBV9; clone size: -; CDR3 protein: CASSVDGTGDETQYF
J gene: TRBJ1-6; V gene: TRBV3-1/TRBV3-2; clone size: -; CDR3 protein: CASSRGTASPLHF
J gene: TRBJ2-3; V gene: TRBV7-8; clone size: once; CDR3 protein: CASSPMTSTDTQYF